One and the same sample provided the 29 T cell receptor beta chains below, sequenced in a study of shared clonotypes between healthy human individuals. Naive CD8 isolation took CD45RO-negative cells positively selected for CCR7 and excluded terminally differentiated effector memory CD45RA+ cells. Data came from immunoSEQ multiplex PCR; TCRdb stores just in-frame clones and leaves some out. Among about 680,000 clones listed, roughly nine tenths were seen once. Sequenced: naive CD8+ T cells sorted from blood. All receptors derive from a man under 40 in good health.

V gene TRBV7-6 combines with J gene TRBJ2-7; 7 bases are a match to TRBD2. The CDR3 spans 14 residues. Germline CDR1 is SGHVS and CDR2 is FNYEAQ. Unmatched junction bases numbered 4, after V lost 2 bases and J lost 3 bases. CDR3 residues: CASSLIPSGYEQYF. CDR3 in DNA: TGTGCCAGCAGCTTAATTCCTAGCGGCTACGAGCAGTACTTC.

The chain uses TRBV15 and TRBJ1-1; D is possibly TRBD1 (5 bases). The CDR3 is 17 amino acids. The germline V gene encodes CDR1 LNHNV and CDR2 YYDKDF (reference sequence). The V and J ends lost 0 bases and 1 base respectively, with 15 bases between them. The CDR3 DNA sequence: TGTGCCACCAGCAGAGATGGGGAGGCAGGGCCGAACACTGAAGCTTTCTTT. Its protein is CATSRDGEAGPNTEAFF.

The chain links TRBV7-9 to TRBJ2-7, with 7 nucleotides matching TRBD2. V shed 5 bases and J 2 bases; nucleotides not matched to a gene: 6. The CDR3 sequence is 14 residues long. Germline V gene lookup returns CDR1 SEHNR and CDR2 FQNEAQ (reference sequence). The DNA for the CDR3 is TGTGCCAGCAGCCCGGGGAGGGAGCCCTACGAGCAGTACTTC. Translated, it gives CASSPGREPYEQYF.

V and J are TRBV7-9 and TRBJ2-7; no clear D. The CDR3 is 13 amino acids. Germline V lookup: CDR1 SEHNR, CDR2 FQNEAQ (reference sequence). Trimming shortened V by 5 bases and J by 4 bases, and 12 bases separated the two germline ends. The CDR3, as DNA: TGTGCCAGCAGCCGATCTTGGGGATACGAGCAGTACTTC. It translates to CASSRSWGYEQYF.

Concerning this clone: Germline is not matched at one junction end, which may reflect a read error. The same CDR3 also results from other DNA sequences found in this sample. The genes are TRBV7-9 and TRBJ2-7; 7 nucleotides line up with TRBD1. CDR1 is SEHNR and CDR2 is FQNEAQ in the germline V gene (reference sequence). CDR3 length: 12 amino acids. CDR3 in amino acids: CASSLAGGEQYF. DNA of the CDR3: TGTGCCAGCAGCCTAGCAGGGGGCGAGCAGTACTTC.

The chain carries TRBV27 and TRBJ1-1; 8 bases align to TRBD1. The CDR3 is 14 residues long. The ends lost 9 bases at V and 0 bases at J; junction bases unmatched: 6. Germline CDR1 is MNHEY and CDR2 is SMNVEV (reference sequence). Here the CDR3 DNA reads TGTGCCAGTAAGACAGGGGCCCTGAACACTGAAGCTTTCTTT. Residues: CASKTGALNTEAFF.

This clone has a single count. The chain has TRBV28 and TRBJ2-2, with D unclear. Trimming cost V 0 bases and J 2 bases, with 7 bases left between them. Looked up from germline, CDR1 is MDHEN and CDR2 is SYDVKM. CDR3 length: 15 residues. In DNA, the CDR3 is TGTGCCAGCAGTTTATGGCGCCAAAACACCGGGGAGCTGTTTTTT. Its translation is CASSLWRQNTGELFF.

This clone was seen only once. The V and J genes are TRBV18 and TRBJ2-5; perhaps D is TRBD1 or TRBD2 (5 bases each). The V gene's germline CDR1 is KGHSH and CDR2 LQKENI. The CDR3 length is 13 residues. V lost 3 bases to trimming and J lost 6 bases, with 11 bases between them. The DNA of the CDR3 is TGTGCCAGCTCACCTAGAGGGGAGCAGACCCAGTACTTC. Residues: CASSPRGEQTQYF.

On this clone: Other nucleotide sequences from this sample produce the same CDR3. The CDR3 DNA is TGTGCCAGCGCGACAAACACCGGGGAGCTGTTTTTT. Amino acids: CASATNTGELFF. The chain links TRBV6-6 to TRBJ2-2, with D unclear. The length of the CDR3 is 12 residues. The germline gives CDR1 MNHNY, CDR2 SVGAGI (reference sequence). V lost 8 bases, J lost 2 bases, and 6 bases lay in between.

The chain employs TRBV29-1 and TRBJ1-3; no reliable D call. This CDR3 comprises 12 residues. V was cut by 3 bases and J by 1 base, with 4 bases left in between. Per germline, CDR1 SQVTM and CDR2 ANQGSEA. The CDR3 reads CSVERSGNTIYF. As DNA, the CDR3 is TGCAGCGTTGAGAGGTCTGGAAACACCATATATTTT.

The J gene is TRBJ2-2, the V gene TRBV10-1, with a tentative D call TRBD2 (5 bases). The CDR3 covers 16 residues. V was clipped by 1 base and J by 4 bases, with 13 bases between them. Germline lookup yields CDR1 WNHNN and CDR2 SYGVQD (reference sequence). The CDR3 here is CASSEFGGTSTGELFF. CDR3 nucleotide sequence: TGCGCCAGCAGTGAGTTTGGAGGCACGTCCACCGGGGAGCTGTTTTTT.

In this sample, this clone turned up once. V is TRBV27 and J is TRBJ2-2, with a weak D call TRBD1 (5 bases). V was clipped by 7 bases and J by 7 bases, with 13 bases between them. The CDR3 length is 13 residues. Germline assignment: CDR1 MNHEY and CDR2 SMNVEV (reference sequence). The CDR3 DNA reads TGTGCCAGCAACTCGGCAGGGTTCGGGGAGCTGTTTTTT. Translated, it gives CASNSAGFGELFF.

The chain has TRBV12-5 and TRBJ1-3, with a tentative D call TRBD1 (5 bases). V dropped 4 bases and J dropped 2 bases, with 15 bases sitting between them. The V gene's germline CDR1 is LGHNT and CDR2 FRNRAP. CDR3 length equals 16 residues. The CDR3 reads CASGSGGVGPGNTIYF. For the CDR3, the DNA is TGTGCTAGTGGTTCCGGGGGGGTGGGTCCTGGAAACACCATATATTTT. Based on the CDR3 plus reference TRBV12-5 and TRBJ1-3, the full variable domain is DARVTQTPRHKVTEMGQEVTMRCQPILGHNTVFWYRQTMMQGLELLAYFRNRAPLDDSGMPKDRFSAEMPDATLATLKIQPSEPRDSAVYFCASGSGGVGPGNTIYFGEGSWLTVV.

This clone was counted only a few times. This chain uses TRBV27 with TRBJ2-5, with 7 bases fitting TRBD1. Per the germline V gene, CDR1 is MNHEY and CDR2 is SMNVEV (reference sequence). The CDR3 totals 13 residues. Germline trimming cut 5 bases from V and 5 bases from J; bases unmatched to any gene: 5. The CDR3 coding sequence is TGTGCCAGCAGTCCAGGGGGTGGGGAGACCCAGTACTTC. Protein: CASSPGGGETQYF.

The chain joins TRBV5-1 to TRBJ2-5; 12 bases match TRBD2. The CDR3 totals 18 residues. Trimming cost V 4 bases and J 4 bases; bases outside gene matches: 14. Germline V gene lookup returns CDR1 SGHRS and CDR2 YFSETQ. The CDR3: CASSPLIWTSGNTETQYF. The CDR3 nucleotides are TGCGCCAGCAGCCCGCTGATATGGACTAGCGGGAATACAGAGACCCAGTACTTC.

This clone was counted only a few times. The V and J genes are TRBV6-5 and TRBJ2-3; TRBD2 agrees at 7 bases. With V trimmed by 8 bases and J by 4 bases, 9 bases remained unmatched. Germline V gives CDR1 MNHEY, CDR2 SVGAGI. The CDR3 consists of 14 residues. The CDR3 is CASVPAGVADTQYF. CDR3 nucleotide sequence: TGTGCCAGCGTGCCGGCGGGAGTGGCAGATACGCAGTATTTT.

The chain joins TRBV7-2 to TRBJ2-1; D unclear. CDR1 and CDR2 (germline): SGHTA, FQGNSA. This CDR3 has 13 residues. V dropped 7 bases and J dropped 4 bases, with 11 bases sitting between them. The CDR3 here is CASTEIEYNEQFF. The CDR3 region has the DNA TGTGCCAGCACCGAGATTGAGTACAATGAGCAGTTCTTC.

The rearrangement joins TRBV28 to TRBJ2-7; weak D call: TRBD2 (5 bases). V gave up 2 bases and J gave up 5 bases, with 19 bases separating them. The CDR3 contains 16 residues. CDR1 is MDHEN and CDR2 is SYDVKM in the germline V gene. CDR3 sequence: CASSLRAGRRSHEQYF. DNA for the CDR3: TGTGCCAGCAGTTTACGGGCGGGTCGACGGTCTCACGAGCAGTACTTC.

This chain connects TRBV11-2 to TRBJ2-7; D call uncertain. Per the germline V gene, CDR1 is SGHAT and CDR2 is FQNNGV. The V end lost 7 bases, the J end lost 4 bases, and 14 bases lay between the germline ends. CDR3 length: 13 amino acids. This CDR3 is CASTLSMGYEQYF. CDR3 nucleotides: TGTGCCAGCACCTTGAGCATGGGGTACGAGCAGTACTTC.

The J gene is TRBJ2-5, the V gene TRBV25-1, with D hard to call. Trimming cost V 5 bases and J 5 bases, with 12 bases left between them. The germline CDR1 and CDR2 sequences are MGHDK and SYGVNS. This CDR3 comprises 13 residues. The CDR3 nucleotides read TGTGCCAGCAGTAATCTAGGGCATGAGACCCAGTACTTC. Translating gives CASSNLGHETQYF.

The CDR3 DNA reads TGCGCCAGCAGCTTGGCCGGCAGGCTGAACACCGGGGAGCTGTTTTTT. Encoded protein: CASSLAGRLNTGELFF. J is TRBJ2-2 and V is TRBV5-1; D gene uncertain. Trimming cost V 0 bases and J 1 base, with 10 bases left between them. Germline CDR1 is SGHRS and CDR2 is YFSETQ. The CDR3 is made up of 16 amino acids.

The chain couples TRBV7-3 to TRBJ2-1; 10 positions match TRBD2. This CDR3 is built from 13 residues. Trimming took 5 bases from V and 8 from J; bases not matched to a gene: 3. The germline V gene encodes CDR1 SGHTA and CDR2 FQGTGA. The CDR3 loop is CASSQGLADEQFF. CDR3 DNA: TGTGCCAGCAGCCAAGGACTAGCGGATGAGCAGTTCTTC.

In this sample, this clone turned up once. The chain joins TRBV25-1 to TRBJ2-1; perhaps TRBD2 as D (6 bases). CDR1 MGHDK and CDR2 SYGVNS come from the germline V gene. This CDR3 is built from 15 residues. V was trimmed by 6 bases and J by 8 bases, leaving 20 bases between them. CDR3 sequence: CASRDWSSGPYEQFF. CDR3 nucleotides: TGTGCCAGCAGAGATTGGAGTAGCGGCCCTTATGAGCAGTTCTTC.

The CDR3 DNA sequence: TGTGCCAGCAGCTTAAAAGAGCGGACGACATTCTACGAGCAGTACTTC. This translates into CASSLKERTTFYEQYF. The chain uses TRBV7-2 and TRBJ2-7, with D maybe TRBD2 (5 bases). V lost 2 bases, J lost 3 bases, and 17 bases lay in between. This CDR3 region has 16 residues. Germline CDR1 and CDR2: SGHTA and FQGNSA.

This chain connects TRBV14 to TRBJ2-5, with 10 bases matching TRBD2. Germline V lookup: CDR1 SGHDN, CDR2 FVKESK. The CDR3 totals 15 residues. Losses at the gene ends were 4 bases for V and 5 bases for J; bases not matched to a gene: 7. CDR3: CASSLNPGLAETQYF. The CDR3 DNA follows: TGTGCCAGCAGCCTGAACCCGGGACTAGCGGAGACCCAGTACTTC.

This CDR3 is CASGAEDEQYF. For the CDR3, the DNA is TGTGCCAGCGGAGCAGAAGACGAGCAGTACTTC. The chain links TRBV2 to TRBJ2-7; no firm D call. This CDR3 has 11 residues. V was pared by 8 bases and J by 5 bases, with 10 bases between. Germline-derived CDR1 and CDR2 are SNHLY and FYNNEI. Drawing the rest from reference TRBV2 and TRBJ2-7, the complete variable domain is EPEVTQTPSHQVTQMGQEVILRCVPISNHLYFYWYRQILGQKVEFLVSFYNNEISEKSEIFDDQFSVERPDGSNFTLKIRSTKLEDSAMYFCASGAEDEQYFGPGTRLTVT.

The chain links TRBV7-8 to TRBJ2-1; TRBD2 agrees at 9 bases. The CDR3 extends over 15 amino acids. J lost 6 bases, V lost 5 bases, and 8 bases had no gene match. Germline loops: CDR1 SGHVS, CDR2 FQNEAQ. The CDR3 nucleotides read TGTGCCAGCAGCCTAACAGCGGGAGGACCCAATGAGCAGTTCTTC. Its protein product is CASSLTAGGPNEQFF.

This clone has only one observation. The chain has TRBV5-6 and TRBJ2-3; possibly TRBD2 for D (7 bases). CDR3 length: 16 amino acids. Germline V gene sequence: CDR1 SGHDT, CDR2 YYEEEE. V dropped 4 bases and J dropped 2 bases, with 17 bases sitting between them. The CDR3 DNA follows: TGTGCCAGCAGCCCGGGGGCTAGCGGTATCACAGATACGCAGTATTTT. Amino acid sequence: CASSPGASGITDTQYF.

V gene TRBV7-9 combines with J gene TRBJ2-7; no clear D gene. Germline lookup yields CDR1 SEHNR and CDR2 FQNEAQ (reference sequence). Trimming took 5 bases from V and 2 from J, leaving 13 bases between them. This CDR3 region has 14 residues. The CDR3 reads CASSKTTDAYEQYF. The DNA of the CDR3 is TGTGCCAGCAGCAAGACGACGGATGCCTACGAGCAGTACTTC.